Each of the 16 T cell receptor beta chains below was sequenced from the same sample in a study of blood T cell repertoires in COVID-19. Here immunoSEQ multiplex PCR was the method, and the copy in TCRdb shows in-frame clones only, minus some. Of about 480,000 clones in the sample, about 88% were seen once. Sequencing was carried out using peripheral blood. Receptors were obtained from a woman aged 45-60 years with COVID-19, enrolled during active disease.

The chain carries TRBV11-3 and TRBJ2-5; 11 nucleotides agree with TRBD2. The V segment lost 5 bases and the J segment 2 bases; nucleotides outside the gene matches: 4. In germline, CDR1 is SGHNT, CDR2 YENEEA. The CDR3 covers 15 residues. Here the CDR3 DNA reads TGTGCCAGCAGCCAGGGACTAGCGGCACAAGAGACCCAGTACTTC. It translates to CASSQGLAAQETQYF.

The chain combines TRBV5-6 with TRBJ1-2; D possibly corresponds to TRBD1 (6 bases). The CDR3 is 13 amino acids. Germline V gives CDR1 SGHDT, CDR2 YYEEEE. Trimming left V 1 base short and J 4 bases short, with 8 bases between. In DNA, the CDR3 is TGTGCCAGCAGCTTGACAGGGTCCTATGGCTACACCTTC. Encoded protein: CASSLTGSYGYTF.

This clone has just a few counts. The sample holds other DNA sequences that translate to the same CDR3. The chain combines TRBV19 with TRBJ1-1, with 7 bases matching TRBD1. The ends lost 5 bases at V and 3 bases at J; junction bases unmatched: 3. The CDR3 sequence is 13 residues long. Looked up from germline, CDR1 is LNHDA and CDR2 is SQIVND (reference sequence). The CDR3 nucleotides read TGTGCCAGTAGTGCCACAGGGGACACTGAAGCTTTCTTT. Amino acid sequence: CASSATGDTEAFF. Filled out from reference TRBV19 and TRBJ1-1, the complete variable domain reads DGGITQSPKYLFRKEGQNVTLSCEQNLNHDAMYWYRQDPGQGLRLIYYSQIVNDFQKGDIAEGYSVSREKKESFPLTVTSAQKNPTAFYLCASSATGDTEAFFGQGTRLTVV.

The V and J genes are TRBV6-5 and TRBJ1-1; D gene uncertain. This CDR3 has 14 residues. Trimming took off 8 bases at V and 1 base at J, with 14 bases between the two ends. Per the germline V gene, CDR1 is MNHEY and CDR2 is SVGAGI. CDR3 sequence: CASGSARENTEAFF. CDR3 sequence (DNA): TGTGCCAGCGGGAGTGCAAGAGAGAACACTGAAGCTTTCTTT.

The genes are TRBV10-1 and TRBJ1-5; 10 nucleotides align to TRBD1. The CDR3 has 14 amino acids. In germline, CDR1 is WNHNN, CDR2 SYGVQD (reference sequence). J gave up 5 bases and V 3 bases, and 1 base lay outside the gene matches. Here the CDR3 reads CASSDGTGDQPQHF. The CDR3 DNA reads as TGCGCCAGCAGTGACGGGACAGGGGATCAGCCCCAGCATTTT.

The rearrangement joins TRBV3-1 (or the pseudogene TRBV3-2) to TRBJ2-3, with D possibly being TRBD1 (5 bases). V shed 2 bases and J shed 5 bases, with 11 bases lying between them. Germline-derived CDR1 and CDR2 are LGHDT and YNNKEL (reference sequence). This CDR3 spans 14 amino acids. The CDR3 sequence: CASSQLRGQDTQYF. Written as DNA, the CDR3 is TGTGCCAGCAGCCAACTTCGCGGACAAGATACGCAGTATTTT.

The chain joins TRBV4-2 to TRBJ1-5; TRBD1 agrees at 12 bases. The V gene's germline CDR1 is LGHNA and CDR2 YNFKEQ. V shed 1 base, J shed 8 bases, and the junction held 6 bases outside the gene matches. The CDR3 covers 16 residues. The CDR3 reads CASSQVGTGGSEPQHF. CDR3 DNA: TGTGCCAGCAGCCAAGTCGGGACAGGGGGCTCGGAGCCCCAGCATTTT.

The rearrangement joins TRBV6-5 to TRBJ2-1, with TRBD2 matching 10 bases. Germline CDR1 is MNHEY and CDR2 is SVGAGI. V trimming: 4 bases; J trimming: 3 bases; junction bases outside the gene matches: 3. The CDR3 contains 15 residues. In nucleotides, the CDR3 is TGTGCCAGCAGTTCTCAGCGGGGGGGCTACAATGAGCAGTTCTTC. This translates into CASSSQRGGYNEQFF.

This rearrangement joins TRBV25-1 to TRBJ2-1, with 9 bases fitting TRBD1. The CDR3 loop spans 14 amino acids. Per the germline V gene, CDR1 is MGHDK and CDR2 is SYGVNS. V lost 3 bases and J lost 6; bases outside the gene matches: 3. The CDR3 region has the DNA TGTGCCAGCAGTGACTACAGGGGGCCCAATGAGCAGTTCTTC. It yields the protein CASSDYRGPNEQFF.

The V gene is TRBV2, the J gene TRBJ2-1, with 10 bases fitting TRBD1. The junction had 4 bases not matched to a gene; V was cut back by 4 bases and J by 10 bases. The CDR3 is made up of 13 amino acids. The V gene's germline CDR1 is SNHLY and CDR2 FYNNEI. The CDR3 spells CASSGDRGDEQFF. As DNA, the CDR3 is TGTGCCAGCAGTGGGGACAGGGGAGACGAGCAGTTCTTC.

The gene calls are TRBV6-6 and TRBJ2-7; D possibly corresponds to TRBD2 (6 bases). The CDR3 contains 14 residues. V lost 8 bases, J lost 5 bases, and 19 bases lay in between. Germline loops: CDR1 MNHNY, CDR2 SVGAGI (reference sequence). The chain's CDR3 is CASRGWGDNHEQYF. The CDR3, as DNA: TGTGCCAGCCGGGGGTGGGGGGATAACCACGAGCAGTACTTC.

V gene TRBV30 combines with J gene TRBJ2-5; 9 nucleotides align to TRBD1. CDR3 length: 12 residues. V lost 4 bases, J lost 5 bases, and 2 bases stayed unmatched. Per the germline V gene, CDR1 is GTSNPN and CDR2 is SVGIG (reference sequence). CDR3 DNA: TGTGCCTGGACGACAGGGGGGGAGACCCAGTACTTC. This sequence encodes CAWTTGGETQYF.

The V call is TRBV3-1 (or the pseudogene TRBV3-2), the J call TRBJ2-7; TRBD2 is a possible D gene (6 bases). CDR1 LGHDT and CDR2 YNNKEL come from the germline V gene (reference sequence). The CDR3 consists of 11 residues. V was clipped by 8 bases and J by 3 bases, with 8 bases between them. The CDR3 region has the DNA TGTGCCAGCGGGGGGTTCTACGAGCAGTACTTC. Its protein product is CASGGFYEQYF.

This chain joins TRBV15 and TRBJ1-6; D is undetermined. V was cut by 4 bases and J by 8 bases, with 15 bases left in between. The CDR3 runs to 15 residues. Germline V gene data show CDR1 as LNHNV and CDR2 as YYDKDF (reference sequence). CDR3 loop: CATSKSVKEDSPLHF. The CDR3 DNA sequence: TGTGCCACCAGCAAATCAGTCAAGGAGGATTCACCCCTCCACTTT.

V gene TRBV28 combines with J gene TRBJ1-2; 11 nucleotides match TRBD1. The germline V gene encodes CDR1 MDHEN and CDR2 SYDVKM. CDR3 length: 13 amino acids. The ends lost 3 bases at V and 8 bases at J; junction bases unmatched: 2. The CDR3 sequence is CASSFGTGGGYTF. The DNA for the CDR3 is TGTGCCAGCAGTTTCGGGACAGGGGGAGGCTACACCTTC.

This clone was counted between two and nine times. The V and J genes are TRBV12-3 or TRBV12-4 and TRBJ1-1; D gene unclear. This CDR3 is 11 amino acids long. Between the trimmed V and J ends, which lost 7 bases and 6 bases, there was a span of 9 bases. This CDR3 reads CASTGVAEAFF. In DNA form, the CDR3 reads TGTGCCAGCACCGGGGTGGCTGAAGCTTTCTTT.